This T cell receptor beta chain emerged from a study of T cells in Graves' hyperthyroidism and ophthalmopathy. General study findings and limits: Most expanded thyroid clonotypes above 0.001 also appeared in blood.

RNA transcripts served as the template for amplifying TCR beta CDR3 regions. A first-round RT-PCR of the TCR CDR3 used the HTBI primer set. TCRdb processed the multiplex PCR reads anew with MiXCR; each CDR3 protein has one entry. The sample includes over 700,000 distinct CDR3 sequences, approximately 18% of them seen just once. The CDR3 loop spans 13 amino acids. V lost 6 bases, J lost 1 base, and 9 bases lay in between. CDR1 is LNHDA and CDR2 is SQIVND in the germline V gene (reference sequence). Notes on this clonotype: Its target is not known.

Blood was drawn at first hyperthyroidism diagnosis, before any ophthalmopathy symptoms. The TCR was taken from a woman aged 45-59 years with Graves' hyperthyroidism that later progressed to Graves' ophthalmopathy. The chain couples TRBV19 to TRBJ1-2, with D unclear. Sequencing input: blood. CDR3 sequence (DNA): TGTGCCAGTAGCCCGACAAGTAACTATGGCTACACCTTC. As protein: CASSPTSNYGYTF.